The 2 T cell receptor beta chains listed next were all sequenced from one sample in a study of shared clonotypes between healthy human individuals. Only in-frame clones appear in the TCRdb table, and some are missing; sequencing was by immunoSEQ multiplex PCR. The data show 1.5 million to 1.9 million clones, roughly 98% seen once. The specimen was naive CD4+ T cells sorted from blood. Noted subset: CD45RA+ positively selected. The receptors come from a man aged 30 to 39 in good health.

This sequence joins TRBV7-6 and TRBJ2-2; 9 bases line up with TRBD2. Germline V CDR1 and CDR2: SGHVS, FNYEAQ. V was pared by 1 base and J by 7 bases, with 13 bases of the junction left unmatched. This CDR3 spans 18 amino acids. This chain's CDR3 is CASSLELAGIPFGGELFF. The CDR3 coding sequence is TGTGCCAGCAGCTTAGAACTAGCGGGTATTCCGTTCGGCGGGGAGCTGTTTTTT.

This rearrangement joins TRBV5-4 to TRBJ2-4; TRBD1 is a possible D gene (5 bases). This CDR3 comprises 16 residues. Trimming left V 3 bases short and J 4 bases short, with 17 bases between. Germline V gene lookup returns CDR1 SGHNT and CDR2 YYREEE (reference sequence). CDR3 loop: CASSSMGWGRKNIQYF. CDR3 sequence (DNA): TGTGCCAGCAGCTCCATGGGGTGGGGCCGAAAAAACATTCAGTACTTC.